This TCR beta chain is from a study of high-grade serous ovarian cancer treatment subgroups. Sequencing was performed with immunoSEQ multiplex PCR; in TCRdb, only in-frame clones are kept and a portion is missing. The table shows fewer than 4,000 clones, with about 77% occurring only once. Trimming removed 2 bases at V and 0 bases at J, with 14 bases between. Germline CDR1 SGHDN, CDR2 FVKESK. This CDR3 is 17 amino acids long. Overall study findings and caveats: Different patients shared almost no repertoire; same-patient tumors shared about 0.095 to 0.85. TCR relatedness rose with neoantigen level and trended with mutation load. Bulk tumor TCR sequencing gave no spatial information.

To note about this clone: Its target is unknown.

Tumor tissue was taken before any definitive surgery or chemotherapy was given. The TCR comes from a human donor with high-grade serous ovarian cancer. The sample comprised tumor tissue. The gene calls are TRBV14 and TRBJ1-3, with no clear D. The DNA of the CDR3 is TGTGCCAGCAGCCAAAGATTCGGCGGCGCCTCTGGAAACACCATATATTTT. This sequence encodes CASSQRFGGASGNTIYF.